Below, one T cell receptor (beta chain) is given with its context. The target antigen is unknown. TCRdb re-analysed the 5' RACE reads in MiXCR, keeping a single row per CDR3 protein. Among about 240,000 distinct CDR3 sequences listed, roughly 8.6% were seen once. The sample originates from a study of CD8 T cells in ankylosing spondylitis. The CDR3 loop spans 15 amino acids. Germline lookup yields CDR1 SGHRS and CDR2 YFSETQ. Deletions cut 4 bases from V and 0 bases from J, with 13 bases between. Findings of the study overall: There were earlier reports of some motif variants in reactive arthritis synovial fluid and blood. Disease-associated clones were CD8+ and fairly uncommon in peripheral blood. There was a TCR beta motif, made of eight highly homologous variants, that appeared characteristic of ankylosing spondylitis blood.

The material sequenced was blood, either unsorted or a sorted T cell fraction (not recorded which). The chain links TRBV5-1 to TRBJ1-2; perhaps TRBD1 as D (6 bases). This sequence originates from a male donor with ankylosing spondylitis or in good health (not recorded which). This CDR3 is CASSAGTRSNYGYTF. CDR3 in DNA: TGCGCCAGCAGCGCCGGGACAAGATCTAACTATGGCTACACCTTC.